Given below is one TCR beta chain in context. Its antigen is currently unknown. The data derive from a study of shared clonotypes between healthy human individuals. Study background: Each donor's CD4 naive and CD4 memory cells filled three plates apiece, CD8 naive two, and CD8 memory one.

Findings and caveats of the study: Rarefaction indicated that sorted-subset sequencing remained incomplete although depth was large.

Using immunoSEQ multiplex PCR, the repertoire was profiled, and TCRdb retains in-frame clones only, with some absent. The table has more than 2 million clones, approximately 95% seen once; the top ten hold roughly 0.13%. Study donors comprised healthy, HIV-negative adults devoid of recent acute infection or vaccination. Germline loops: CDR1 LNHDA, CDR2 SQIVND (reference sequence). The V end was cut by 6 bases, the J end by 4 bases, with 16 bases between. There are 15 residues in the CDR3. Sequencing was carried out using naive CD4+ T cells sorted from blood. As for subset: CD45RA+ positively selected. The origin of this receptor is a man younger than 35 in good health. The rearrangement links TRBV19 to TRBJ2-1; TRBD2 might be the D (6 bases). The CDR3 DNA follows: TGTGCCAGTAGGGGAGGCGGAGGCCAATACAATGAGCAGTTCTTC. It is translated as CASRGGGGQYNEQFF.